The T cell receptor (beta chain) under discussion was sequenced for a study of a mutant IDH1 vaccine in newly diagnosed glioma (dated by TCRdb to the early 2020s). With respect to the entire study: In the chemotherapy-containing groups, vaccination started alongside temozolomide cycles, whereas in patients who had radiotherapy alone it started 4-6 weeks after radiotherapy. Of the roughly 33 treated patients, around 60% were male and around 40% were female, and a mean age of roughly 40 years was recorded. Peripheral blood samples were drawn at six visits, namely V03 (baseline), V05, V07, V10, V12 and V13. Prior to enrollment, standard therapy consisting of radiotherapy alone, temozolomide alone, or radiochemotherapy with temozolomide had been administered to patients, with the combination being received by most patients. Visit V12 was the week-35 safety follow-up and visit V13 was the week-47 end of study. For exploratory analyses, about two dozen treated patients had longitudinal TCRB deep sequencing done wherever samples were available. Overall results and qualifications from the work: No apparent relationship was observed between pseudoprogression and alterations in the top peripheral T cell clonotypes detected by TCRB sequencing. PBMC samples for TCRB deep sequencing were selected based on availability. Immune responses induced by the vaccine were seen in around 93% of patients across multiple MHC alleles. It was noted by the authors that analyses of patient blood samples could not be reproduced owing to sample limitations.

This clone was observed a single time. It has no known antigen specificity. It has no much larger one-base neighbor in the sample; base qualities were not kept. Reading the label with the study, this specimen's time point is: week 35, safety follow-up. Every vaccine dose consisted of 300 ug of a 20-mer mutant IDH1 peptide in Montanide, administered subcutaneously together with topical imiquimod. Across visits V03 through V10, patients got a total of eight vaccinations, given in weeks 1, 3, 5, 7, 11, 15, 19 and 23. Donors had newly diagnosed WHO grade 3 or 4 IDH1-mutant astrocytomas with loss of nuclear ATRX. The samples were drawn from NOA16, a multicentre, single-arm, open-label phase I trial in Germany that tested a mutant IDH1 peptide vaccine in humans for the first time. Genomic DNA for TCRB sequencing was extracted from EDTA blood using the DNeasy Blood and Tissue Kit. Receptors were amplified or captured by the immunoSEQ multiplex PCR assay. Rearranged TCR beta chain sequences were amplified with the hsTCRB Kit following the manufacturer's protocol. An Illumina MiSeq was used to sequence the TCRB libraries. As for the original processing: The kit vendor's proprietary platform handled demultiplexing, trimming and gene mapping. Held by TCRdb, this immuneACCESS table contains in-frame sequences only and omits some clones. Under half of the omission traces to an unresolved V gene where checked; the cause of the rest is unknown. Clone size and V and J calls were adopted from that table, with D and trimming inferred from the DNA. The table for this sample lists roughly 60,000 clones; roughly 74% of them were counted only once. The biggest ten clones account for 4.7% of the sample.

Spanning cysteine to phenylalanine, the CDR3 consists of 14 amino acids. Only the CDR3 part of the read is kept: 42 bases, read in frame from the first base. Per the germline V gene, MNHNS is the CDR1 and SASEGT is the CDR2. The trim is 3 bases for V and 0 bases for J, with a gap of 6 bases between the germline ends. Sequencing used PBMCs, obtained from a glioma patient whose treatment included an IDH1 peptide vaccine. This chain joins TRBV6-1 to TRBJ1-3, with an unclear D gene assignment. The receptor was isolated from a man in his forties or fifties with glioma. The CDR3 protein: CASSDSLSGNTIYF. The bases are TGTGCCAGCAGTGATAGCCTCTCTGGAAACACCATATATTTT.